The 27 T cell receptor beta chains given below trace back to one sample, sequenced in a study of tumor-infiltrating lymphocytes in primary liver carcinoma. Production of TCR beta cDNA used roughly 480 ng total RNA together with a constant-region primer. Employing slightly modified ARM-PCR, three nested multiplex PCR rounds were run, and these gave rise to the TCR beta libraries. Both of the initial two PCR rounds ran for about 9 cycles and employed TRBV1-TRBV30 forward primers alongside a C-beta reverse primer. TCRdb re-called the multiplex PCR reads with MiXCR, one entry per CDR3 protein. The profile shows a few hundred thousand distinct CDR3 sequences, 58% of them singletons. Unsorted whole blood supplied the blood RNA, and germline DNA was isolated too. Sample: peripheral blood. The receptors were sampled from a woman aged 25 to 39 with primary liver carcinoma and hepatitis B virus infection.

Remarks on this clonotype: The CDR3 carries no conserved terminal phenylalanine or tryptophan, so it likely arises from a read error. The chain carries TRBV7-9 and TRBJ2-5, with D maybe TRBD1 (6 bases). The germline V gene encodes CDR1 SEHNR and CDR2 FQNEAQ (reference sequence). The V and J ends lost 1 base and 1 base respectively, with 13 bases between them. The CDR3 has 16 residues. The CDR3 loop reads CASSLDSGDLQETQYL. Here the CDR3 DNA reads TGTGCCAGCAGCTTAGACTCAGGGGACCTCCAAGAGACCCAGTACCTC.

For this clonotype: A much bigger clone sits one base away, suggesting this may be a read error. The chain couples TRBV4-1 to TRBJ2-7, with 7 bases matching TRBD2. Germline values: CDR1 MGHRA, CDR2 YSYEKL. Trimming at V came to 4 bases and at J to 4 bases, leaving 7 bases not matched to a gene. The CDR3 contains 14 residues. The CDR3 is CASSPTTSWYEQYF. The CDR3, as DNA: TGCGCCAGCAGCCCGACGACTAGCTGGTACGAGCAGTACTTC.

On this clonotype: The junction departs from germline at one end; a sequencing error may be responsible. The rearrangement uses TRBV11-3 and TRBJ2-1; D is possibly TRBD1 or TRBD2 (5 bases each). Germline V gene data show CDR1 as SGHNT and CDR2 as YENEEA. The CDR3 sequence is 15 residues long. The CDR3 loop is CVSSFGTRSYNEQFF. The CDR3 DNA reads as TGTGTCAGCAGCTTCGGGACCCGCTCCTACAATGAGCAGTTCTTC.

The genes are TRBV10-3 and TRBJ2-1, with 11 positions matching TRBD1. CDR1 and CDR2 from the germline V gene are ENHRY and SYGVKD. Unmatched junction bases numbered 10, after V lost 9 bases and J lost 12 bases. The CDR3 loop spans 13 amino acids. The CDR3, as DNA: TGTGCCATTTCAGTGGACAGGGGGCAGGCGCAGTTCTTC. It translates to CAISVDRGQAQFF.

A word on this clonotype: A much more abundant neighbour one base away suggests this may be a read error. The CDR3 is CSMFPGPTNEQFF. The CDR3 nucleotides read TGCAGCATGTTCCCCGGACCCACTAACGAGCAGTTCTTC. The rearrangement uses TRBV29-1 and TRBJ2-1, with no clear D. Trimming cost V 8 bases and J 10 bases, with 21 bases left between them. The CDR3 has 13 residues. Per germline, CDR1 SQVTM and CDR2 ANQGSEA.

This clonotype was recorded a few times. The J gene is TRBJ2-3, the V gene TRBV6-6; 8 bases are a match to TRBD1. The CDR3 consists of 14 residues. Germline CDR1 and CDR2: MNHNY and SVGAGI (reference sequence). Unmatched junction bases numbered 6, after V lost 6 bases and J lost 4 bases. CDR3 loop: CASRSTGDPDTQYF. The CDR3 coding sequence is TGTGCCAGCAGGTCGACAGGGGACCCAGATACGCAGTATTTT.

In regard to this clonotype: It may be a read error: a sequence one base away is much more abundant. The chain recombines TRBV11-2 with TRBJ1-4, with D tentatively TRBD1 (6 bases). V lost 0 bases and J lost 10, with 15 bases in between. There are 15 residues in the CDR3. Germline values: CDR1 SGHAT, CDR2 FQNNGV. The CDR3 DNA reads as TGTGCCAGCAGCTTAGAATGGGGCCTAGGGGGAAAACTGTTTTTT. Translating gives CASSLEWGLGGKLFF.

About this clonotype itself: A much larger clone is a single base away; this may be a read error. The gene calls are TRBV29-1 and TRBJ2-4; no firm D call. Germline assignment: CDR1 SQVTM and CDR2 ANQGSEA. V was trimmed by 5 bases and J by 5 bases, leaving 13 bases between them. The CDR3 is made up of 13 amino acids. For the CDR3, the DNA is TGCAGCGTTACGGTCCAGTGTCAAAACATTCAGTACTTC. Translating it yields CSVTVQCQNIQYF. The entire variable domain, with the rest obtained from reference TRBV29-1 and TRBJ2-4, is as follows: SAVISQKPSRDICQRGTSLTIQCQVDSQVTMMFWYRQQPGQSLTLIATANQGSEATYESGFVIDKFPISRPNLTFSTLTVSNMSPEDSSIYLCSVTVQCQNIQYFGAGTRLSVL.

Concerning this clonotype itself: At one end, the junction sequence differs from germline, possibly due to a read error. This sequence joins TRBV7-9 and TRBJ1-1; D not resolved. Per germline, CDR1 SEHNR and CDR2 FQNEAQ (reference sequence). This CDR3 has 12 amino acids. CDR3 DNA: TGTGCCAGCAGCTTAGGTCGCCGTGAAGCTTTCTTC. This gives the protein CASSLGRREAFF. Combining the CDR3 with reference TRBV7-9 and TRBJ1-1 gives the whole variable domain DTGVSQNPRHKITKRGQNVTFRCDPISEHNRLYWYRQTLGQGPEFLTYFQNEAQLEKSRLLSDRFSAERPKGSFSTLEIQRTEQGDSAMYLCASSLGRREAFFGQGTRLTVV.

This chain uses TRBV30 with TRBJ2-2, with 7 bases aligning to TRBD1. J lost 6 bases, V lost 8 bases, and 9 bases had no gene match. CDR3 size: 13 residues. In germline, CDR1 is GTSNPN, CDR2 SVGIG (reference sequence). CDR3 coding DNA: TGTGCCGGCTCCGACAGGGTCCCCGGGGAGCTGTTTTTT. Residues: CAGSDRVPGELFF.

As regards this clonotype: Here the CDR3 omits its conserved ending phenylalanine or tryptophan, so a read error is the likely source. This chain links TRBV12-3 or TRBV12-4 with TRBJ2-6; no clear D. The CDR3 length is 13 residues. As DNA, the CDR3 is TGTGCCGGCAGTTTTTCCGGGGCCAACGTCCTGACTTTA. The encoded protein is CAGSFSGANVLTL.

Of note for this clonotype: The junction shows a germline mismatch at one end, possibly a read error. V gene TRBV11-1 combines with J gene TRBJ2-2, with a tentative D call TRBD2 (5 bases). Germline V gene sequence: CDR1 SGHAT, CDR2 FQDESV (reference sequence). There are 15 residues in the CDR3. CDR3 amino acids: CANSTPLGRHGELYF. DNA for the CDR3: TGTGCCAACAGCACGCCGCTGGGAAGGCACGGGGAGCTGTATTTT.

The gene calls are TRBV6-1 and TRBJ2-5; the match to TRBD1 covers 9 bases. Trimming took 8 bases from V and 5 from J; bases not matched to a gene: 9. Germline V gives CDR1 MNHNS, CDR2 SASEGT. CDR3 length: 14 amino acids. CDR3 sequence reads: CASGPRTGAETQYF. The CDR3, as DNA: TGTGCCAGCGGCCCGAGGACAGGGGCGGAGACCCAGTACTTC.

Concerning this clonotype: The final CDR3 position lacks the conserved phenylalanine or tryptophan, pointing to a likely read error. The chain carries TRBV4-3 and TRBJ1-5; no clear D gene. The germline V gene encodes CDR1 LGHNA and CDR2 YSLEER. Deletions cut 0 bases from V and 1 base from J, with 7 bases between. This CDR3 is 15 amino acids long. The CDR3 nucleotides read TGCGCCAGCAGCCAAGATTCTGGGAGCAATCAGCCCCAGCATGTT. Amino acid sequence: CASSQDSGSNQPQHV.

The chain has TRBV21-1 and TRBJ2-1; the table's D gene call, TRBD2, was not cross checked with the DNA. TRBV21-1 constitutes a pseudogene. The CDR3 is 16 amino acids. The DNA for the CDR3 is TGTGCCAGCAGCAATAGCGGGAGGGCCCTCAGCAATGGGCAGTTCTTC. It specifies CASSNSGRALSNGQFF.

This clonotype appeared many times. This chain uses TRBV29-1 with TRBJ2-6; no firm D call. V was clipped by 0 bases and J by 0 bases, with 9 bases between them. Germline values: CDR1 SQVTM, CDR2 ANQGSEA. The CDR3 extends over 16 amino acids. In nucleotides, the CDR3 is TGCAGCGTTGAAGACGGAACCTTCTCTGGGGCCAACGTCCTGACTTTC. This codes for CSVEDGTFSGANVLTF.

This clonotype has a handful of counts. This rearrangement joins TRBV10-3 to TRBJ1-5; D ambiguous. Germline values: CDR1 ENHRY, CDR2 SYGVKD. The CDR3 is 13 amino acids. V lost 3 bases and J 3 bases, leaving 6 bases between the germline ends. The CDR3 spells CAISDRVNQPQHF. The CDR3 DNA reads as TGTGCCATCAGTGATAGGGTCAATCAGCCCCAGCATTTT.

This clonotype was seen a handful of times. Given a much more abundant clone one base away, this may be a read error. The gene calls are TRBV11-2 and TRBJ2-7; TRBD2 is a possible D gene (7 bases). This CDR3 has 13 amino acids. Germline loops: CDR1 SGHAT, CDR2 FQNNGV. Trimming shortened V by 5 bases and J by 5 bases, and 13 bases separated the two germline ends. The CDR3: CASSLSGGNEQYF. CDR3 DNA sequence: TGTGCCAGCAGCCTCTCGGGGGGCAACGAGCAGTACTTC.

CDR3 in DNA: TGTGCCAGCAGTTCACATAGGGCAGGCAGCTGCGAGCAGTACTTC. Translating gives CASSSHRAGSCEQYF. V gene TRBV12-3 or TRBV12-4 combines with J gene TRBJ2-7; D is ambiguous. The CDR3 is 15 amino acids. V was clipped by 4 bases and J by 6 bases, with 19 bases between them.

As regards this clonotype: Mismatch with germline at one junction end may stem from a read error. The gene calls are TRBV11-2 and TRBJ2-1; possibly TRBD2 for D (5 bases). The CDR3 is made up of 14 amino acids. CDR1 is SGHAT and CDR2 is FQNNGV in the germline V gene. In nucleotides, the CDR3 is TGTGCCAGCAACACCGGGCTAGCCCACAATGAGCAGTGCTTC. It encodes CASNTGLAHNEQCF. The variable domain in full, completed from reference TRBV11-2 and TRBJ2-1, reads EAGVAQSPRYKIIEKRQSVAFWCNPISGHATLYWYQQILGQGPKLLIQFQNNGVVDDSQLPKDRFSAERLKGVDSTLKIQPAKLEDSAVYLCASNTGLAHNEQCFGPGTRLTVL.

This clonotype turned up a few times. The chain uses TRBV6-1 and TRBJ2-2; tentative D call: TRBD1 (6 bases). V was shortened by 6 bases and J by 6 bases, with 11 bases between the two germline ends. In germline, CDR1 is MNHNS, CDR2 SASEGT. This CDR3 spans 13 amino acids. CDR3 sequence (DNA): TGTGCCAGCAGGCTCAGGGGACCCGGGGAGCTGTTTTTT. The encoded protein is CASRLRGPGELFF.

The chain links TRBV7-9 to TRBJ2-5; D might be TRBD1 or TRBD2, each matching 5 bases. The germline V and J ends were trimmed by 4 bases and 1 base, with 16 bases remaining between them. Germline CDR1 and CDR2: SEHNR and FQNEAQ (reference sequence). The CDR3 loop spans 16 amino acids. CDR3 region: CASSSGTKGFQETQYF. In nucleotides, the CDR3 is TGTGCCAGCAGCTCAGGGACCAAGGGGTTCCAAGAGACCCAGTACTTC.

The gene calls are TRBV28 and TRBJ2-5; D could derive from TRBD1 or TRBD2 (5 bases each). Germline CDR1 is MDHEN and CDR2 is SYDVKM. The V and J ends lost 9 bases and 5 bases respectively, with 16 bases between them. The CDR3 is 13 residues long. CDR3 nucleotide sequence: TGTGCCAGTCTCACCCCCGGGACGGAGACCCAGTACTTC. Encoded protein: CASLTPGTETQYF.

With respect to this clonotype: In this CDR3 the conserved last residue, phenylalanine or tryptophan, is missing, so a read error is likely. This chain uses TRBV12-3 or TRBV12-4 with TRBJ1-3, with 7 positions matching TRBD1. The CDR3 is made up of 16 amino acids. This CDR3 is CANSGVATGTGNTIYY. CDR3 DNA sequence: TGTGCCAACAGTGGCGTTGCGACAGGGACTGGAAACACCATATATTAT.

CDR3 region: CASSYYPPPGEIQYF. DNA for the CDR3: TGTGCCAGCAGTTACTACCCCCCCCCTGGAGAGATTCAGTACTTC. This sequence joins TRBV6-5 and TRBJ2-4; no reliable D call. The V gene lost 1 base and the J gene lost 10 bases, with 17 bases spanning the gap. This CDR3 comprises 15 residues. In germline, CDR1 is MNHEY, CDR2 SVGAGI.

This chain connects TRBV11-2 to TRBJ2-5; TRBD1 aligns across 9 bases. Trimming at V came to 5 bases and at J to 11 bases, leaving 18 bases not matched to a gene. The CDR3 runs 16 residues. Germline loops: CDR1 SGHAT, CDR2 FQNNGV. The CDR3 loop reads CASSTRTGGAKEAQYF. The CDR3 nucleotides read TGTGCCAGCAGCACGAGAACAGGGGGCGCGAAAGAGGCTCAGTACTTC.

On this clonotype: An end of the junction differs from the germline gene, which may be a read error. V usage is TRBV29-1 and J usage is TRBJ1-4, with D possibly matching TRBD1 (5 bases). Germline values: CDR1 SQVTM, CDR2 ANQGSEA. This CDR3 has 13 amino acids. DNA of the CDR3: TGCAGCGCTAGGGGCACCTCCGACGAAAGACTGTTTTTT. This gives the protein CSARGTSDERLFF.